The subject of this entry is one TCR beta chain. Profiling relied on immunoSEQ multiplex PCR, and the TCRdb table lists in-frame clones only, not all of them. The sample contains under 200,000 clones, 87% of which appear only once. This sample was included in a study of blood T cell repertoires in COVID-19. The CDR3 loop spans 13 amino acids. CDR1 is SGDLS and CDR2 is YYNGEE in the germline V gene. The V and J ends lost 5 bases and 4 bases, in that order; junction bases with no gene match: 1. This TCR was recovered from a man between 60 and 70 years old with active or convalescent COVID-19. The specimen sequenced was peripheral blood. The V gene is TRBV9, the J gene TRBJ1-3, with 9 bases matching TRBD1. CDR3 nucleotides: TGTGCCAGCAGGGACAGGGGCGGAAACACCATATATTTT. Its protein product is CASRDRGGNTIYF. The full variable domain, in which reference TRBV9 and TRBJ1-3 provide the parts outside the CDR3, is DSGVTQTPKHLITATGQRVTLRCSPRSGDLSVYWYQQSLDQGLQFLIQYYNGEERAKGNILERFSAQQFPDLHSELNLSSLELGDSALYFCASRDRGGNTIYFGEGSWLTVV.